Shown below are 27 T cell receptor beta chains from a single sample sequenced in a study of cytomegalovirus exposure and HLA in healthy donors. Vbeta (60) and Jbeta (13) primers were used in the PCR. TCRdb's copy holds only in-frame clones and misses some; the assay was immunoSEQ multiplex PCR. The sample contains 150,000 to 250,000 clones, about four fifths of which appear only once. Sequenced input: PBMCs. The receptors derive from a girl aged 10-17 years in good health and CMV-seropositive.

V and J are TRBV23-1 and TRBJ2-7, with 8 nucleotides matching TRBD2. TRBV23-1 is classed as an ORF, of uncertain function. This CDR3 is 12 amino acids long. V trimming: 10 bases; J trimming: 1 base; junction bases outside the gene matches: 3. The CDR3 here is CATTGGSYEQYF. Written as DNA, the CDR3 is TGCGCCACCACGGGGGGGTCCTACGAGCAGTACTTC.

This clone occurred a few times. This sequence joins TRBV6-5 and TRBJ1-5; D is unclear. Trimming removed 5 bases at V and 7 bases at J, with 12 bases between. This CDR3 is built from 13 residues. Looked up from germline, CDR1 is MNHEY and CDR2 is SVGAGI. DNA of the CDR3: TGTGCCAGCAGTACACCTCCGGGGCAGCCCCAGCATTTT. Protein: CASSTPPGQPQHF.

The rearrangement links TRBV4-3 to TRBJ2-1; D perhaps matches TRBD2 (5 bases). This CDR3 spans 11 amino acids. Trimming pared 1 base from V and 10 bases from J, leaving 5 bases between. From germline, CDR1 is LGHNA and CDR2 YSLEER. CDR3 bases: TGCGCCAGCAGCCAAGGAGGGGAGCAGTTCTTC. Its translation: CASSQGGEQFF.

This clone was seen at least ten times. This chain connects TRBV6-4 to TRBJ2-3, with 13 bases identical to TRBD2. The junction had 1 base not matched to a gene; V was cut back by 6 bases and J by 4 bases. Germline assignment: CDR1 MRHNA and CDR2 SNTAGT. The CDR3 spans 14 residues. CDR3 nucleotides: TGTGCCAGCAGCGGGACTAGCGGGGCAGATACGCAGTATTTT. It translates to CASSGTSGADTQYF.

The sample holds one count of this clone. This chain links TRBV5-4 with TRBJ2-6, with 9 nucleotides matching TRBD1. Germline lookup yields CDR1 SGHNT and CDR2 YYREEE (reference sequence). V trimming: 5 bases; J trimming: 7 bases; junction bases outside the gene matches: 16. This CDR3 is 18 amino acids long. CDR3 sequence (DNA): TGTGCCAGCAGGGGGGACCTGGGACAGGGAACCAACGCCAACGTCCTGACTTTC. It encodes CASRGDLGQGTNANVLTF.

The J gene is TRBJ1-5, the V gene TRBV12-5, with a possible D match to TRBD1 (6 bases). Germline assignment: CDR1 LGHNT and CDR2 FRNRAP. Trimming shortened V by 0 bases and J by 4 bases, and 16 bases separated the two germline ends. The CDR3 is 17 amino acids. The CDR3 DNA reads TGTGCTAGTGGTTTGGTAGGAATTGGACAGCCGAATCAGCCCCAGCATTTT. Its protein is CASGLVGIGQPNQPQHF.

This clone has just a few counts. V is TRBV11-2 and J is TRBJ2-6, with D possibly matching TRBD1 (6 bases). The CDR3 length is 17 residues. Germline CDR1 and CDR2: SGHAT and FQNNGV. The germline V and J ends were trimmed by 5 bases and 0 bases, with 14 bases remaining between them. The CDR3 nucleotides read TGTGCCAGCAGCGCTAACTCCAGGGGCTCTGGGGCCAACGTCCTGACTTTC. Amino acids: CASSANSRGSGANVLTF.

The chain recombines TRBV18 with TRBJ2-5; a weak D match, TRBD1 (5 bases). This CDR3 contains 14 residues. Between the trimmed V and J ends, which lost 2 bases and 6 bases, there was a span of 13 bases. The V gene's germline CDR1 is KGHSH and CDR2 LQKENI. For the CDR3, the DNA is TGTGCCAGCTCACCAGACCCAGGGCGGCAGACCCAGTACTTC. It codes for CASSPDPGRQTQYF.

This chain connects TRBV15 to TRBJ2-7; D call uncertain. The germline V gene encodes CDR1 LNHNV and CDR2 YYDKDF (reference sequence). The CDR3 is 15 residues long. Trimming took off 3 bases at V and 3 bases at J, with 15 bases between the two ends. CDR3 coding DNA: TGTGCCACCAGCAGCCAACCGAGTCCCCTCTACGAGCAGTACTTC. Its protein product is CATSSQPSPLYEQYF. Variable domain in full (rest from reference TRBV15 and TRBJ2-7): DAMVIQNPRYQVTQFGKPVTLSCSQTLNHNVMYWYQQKSSQAPKLLFHYYDKDFNNEADTPDNFQSRRPNTSFCFLDIRSPGLGDTAMYLCATSSQPSPLYEQYFGPGTRLTVT.

Concerning this clone itself: At one end the junction does not follow the germline gene, possibly because of a read error. V and J are TRBV5-1 and TRBJ2-3; 15 nucleotides match TRBD2. CDR1 is SGHRS and CDR2 is YFSETQ in the germline V gene. The CDR3 extends over 20 amino acids. Here the CDR3 DNA reads TGCGCCGGCAGGGCGGGACTAGCGGGGGGTAGAGCCGTTCGCACAGATACGCAGTATTTT. Its translation: CAGRAGLAGGRAVRTDTQYF.

This chain uses TRBV5-1 with TRBJ2-7; possible D gene TRBD1, 6 bases. CDR3 length: 15 residues. Germline lookup yields CDR1 SGHRS and CDR2 YFSETQ. Deletions cut 3 bases from V and 0 bases from J, with 13 bases between. The DNA for the CDR3 is TGCGCCAGCAGCTCACAGGGAAGTAGCTCCTACGAGCAGTACTTC. It is translated as CASSSQGSSSYEQYF.

J is TRBJ2-7 and V is TRBV7-9; D possibly corresponds to TRBD1 (5 bases). Trimming stripped 4 bases from V and 6 bases from J, with 13 bases between. The CDR3 length is 13 residues. Per the germline V gene, CDR1 is SEHNR and CDR2 is FQNEAQ (reference sequence). CDR3 DNA sequence: TGTGCCAGCAGCTCAGGGAATCAAGGCGAGCAGTACTTC. Its translation is CASSSGNQGEQYF.

The chain is built from TRBV19 and TRBJ1-3; D gene unclear. Germline values: CDR1 LNHDA, CDR2 SQIVND (reference sequence). The ends were cut back, 5 bases at V and 4 bases at J, with 15 bases in the middle. The CDR3 has 15 amino acids. The CDR3: CASSRNGVKGNTIYF. The CDR3, as DNA: TGTGCCAGTAGTCGCAACGGGGTCAAGGGAAACACCATATATTTT.

This chain joins TRBV4-2 and TRBJ2-3; 7 nucleotides line up with TRBD2. The germline gives CDR1 LGHNA, CDR2 YNFKEQ. V lost 6 bases to trimming and J lost 5 bases; unmatched junction nucleotides: 14. CDR3 length equals 16 residues. CDR3 nucleotides: TGTGCCAGCAGGCGAACCATACGGGGGGAGGGAGATACGCAGTATTTT. The encoded protein is CASRRTIRGEGDTQYF.

The chain recombines TRBV6-6 with TRBJ2-7; 7 nucleotides match TRBD1. The CDR3 consists of 13 residues. V lost 6 bases to trimming and J lost 5 bases; unmatched junction nucleotides: 7. The germline CDR1 and CDR2 sequences are MNHNY and SVGAGI (reference sequence). For the CDR3, the DNA is TGTGCCAGCAGAAATCCGGGACAGCACGAGCAGTACTTC. Translation: CASRNPGQHEQYF.

The chain employs TRBV7-9 and TRBJ2-3, with D unclear. The V end was cut by 1 base, the J end by 0 bases, with 11 bases between. This CDR3 is built from 16 residues. Germline V gives CDR1 SEHNR, CDR2 FQNEAQ (reference sequence). CDR3 loop: CASSLEATASTDTQYF. CDR3 bases: TGTGCCAGCAGCTTAGAAGCGACGGCGAGCACAGATACGCAGTATTTT.

This chain joins TRBV5-1 and TRBJ2-3, with D possibly TRBD2 on 6 matching bases. The germline V and J ends were trimmed by 0 bases and 2 bases, with 16 bases remaining between them. The CDR3 is 17 amino acids. Germline V gene data show CDR1 as SGHRS and CDR2 as YFSETQ. As DNA, the CDR3 is TGCGCCAGCAGCTTGGGTCGGGACTCGAGAGTCACAGATACGCAGTATTTT. It translates to CASSLGRDSRVTDTQYF.

The V gene is TRBV6-1, the J gene TRBJ1-4; 10 bases fit TRBD1. Losses at the gene ends were 6 bases for V and 4 bases for J; bases not matched to a gene: 5. CDR3 length: 15 residues. The germline CDR1 and CDR2 sequences are MNHNS and SASEGT. The CDR3 DNA reads TGTGCCAGCAGCTGGACAGGGGGGATTAATGAAAAACTGTTTTTT. Protein product: CASSWTGGINEKLFF.

This chain links TRBV7-9 with TRBJ1-1; 12 positions match TRBD1. J was trimmed by 7 bases and V by 5 bases; bases with no gene match: 11. Per germline, CDR1 SEHNR and CDR2 FQNEAQ (reference sequence). The CDR3 is 16 amino acids. CDR3 region: CASSPPGQGARGEAFF. CDR3 nucleotides: TGTGCCAGCAGCCCGCCGGGACAGGGGGCGCGGGGTGAAGCTTTCTTT.

This sequence joins TRBV5-1 and TRBJ1-1, with D perhaps TRBD1 (6 bases). Germline V gives CDR1 SGHRS, CDR2 YFSETQ. V lost 5 bases, J lost 4 bases, and 21 bases lay in between. The CDR3 covers 16 residues. The CDR3 DNA sequence: TGCGCCAGCAGACGTGCTGGGGGGGGCGGGAGCACTGAAGCTTTCTTT. This sequence encodes CASRRAGGGGSTEAFF.

The chain uses TRBV7-2 and TRBJ1-6; a weak D match, TRBD1 (5 bases). Germline-derived CDR1 and CDR2 are SGHTA and FQGNSA. Trimming shortened V by 2 bases and J by 4 bases, and 12 bases separated the two germline ends. The length of the CDR3 is 16 residues. The chain's CDR3 is CASSLRGGFYNSPLHF. In DNA form, the CDR3 reads TGTGCCAGCAGCTTACGCGGGGGGTTTTATAATTCACCCCTCCACTTT.

This chain connects TRBV5-6 to TRBJ2-3, with 10 bases identical to TRBD2. The trim removed 3 bases at V and 2 bases at J, leaving 9 bases unmatched. CDR1 and CDR2 (germline): SGHDT, YYEEEE. The CDR3 is 17 amino acids. This CDR3 is CASSSGPGLADTDTQYF. DNA for the CDR3: TGTGCCAGCAGCTCGGGCCCTGGACTAGCGGACACAGATACGCAGTATTTT.

The rearrangement uses TRBV11-2 and TRBJ2-1, with D possibly TRBD2 on 6 matching bases. Germline V gives CDR1 SGHAT, CDR2 FQNNGV. The CDR3 covers 15 residues. V was trimmed by 7 bases and J by 3 bases, leaving 16 bases between them. The chain's CDR3 is CASKGGVQNYNEQFF. The DNA of the CDR3 is TGTGCCAGCAAAGGCGGGGTGCAAAACTACAATGAGCAGTTCTTC.

This rearrangement joins TRBV4-1 to TRBJ1-4; D unresolved. The V gene lost 4 bases and the J gene lost 6 bases, with 15 bases spanning the gap. The V gene's germline CDR1 is MGHRA and CDR2 YSYEKL. The CDR3 loop spans 15 amino acids. CDR3 amino acids: CASSRTAAGDEKLFF. The CDR3 nucleotides read TGCGCCAGCAGCCGAACGGCTGCCGGGGATGAAAAACTGTTTTTT.

The J gene is TRBJ2-7, the V gene TRBV5-6, with 7 positions matching TRBD1. V lost 0 bases to trimming and J lost 0 bases; unmatched junction nucleotides: 9. CDR3 length: 17 residues. Germline CDR1 SGHDT, CDR2 YYEEEE. The CDR3 sequence: CASSLVVLRDSSYEQYF. Here the CDR3 DNA reads TGTGCCAGCAGCTTGGTGGTTCTACGGGACAGCTCCTACGAGCAGTACTTC.

V is TRBV9 and J is TRBJ2-7; the match to TRBD2 covers 10 bases. The V gene's germline CDR1 is SGDLS and CDR2 YYNGEE. Trimming cost V 0 bases and J 4 bases; bases outside gene matches: 7. The CDR3 spans 16 residues. The CDR3 sequence: CASSVGWLAGDYEQYF. CDR3 coding DNA: TGTGCCAGCAGCGTAGGCTGGCTAGCGGGGGATTACGAGCAGTACTTC.

The chain has TRBV25-1 and TRBJ1-1; D remains unclear. CDR3 size: 13 residues. The V gene's germline CDR1 is MGHDK and CDR2 SYGVNS. The ends were cut back, 5 bases at V and 3 bases at J, with 10 bases in the middle. The CDR3 coding sequence is TGTGCCAGCAGTATGCGGAAAGACACTGAAGCTTTCTTT. This encodes CASSMRKDTEAFF. Drawing the rest from reference TRBV25-1 and TRBJ1-1, the complete variable domain is EADIYQTPRYLVIGTGKKITLECSQTMGHDKMYWYQQDPGMELHLIHYSYGVNSTEKGDLSSESTVSRIRTEHFPLTLESARPSHTSQYLCASSMRKDTEAFFGQGTRLTVV.